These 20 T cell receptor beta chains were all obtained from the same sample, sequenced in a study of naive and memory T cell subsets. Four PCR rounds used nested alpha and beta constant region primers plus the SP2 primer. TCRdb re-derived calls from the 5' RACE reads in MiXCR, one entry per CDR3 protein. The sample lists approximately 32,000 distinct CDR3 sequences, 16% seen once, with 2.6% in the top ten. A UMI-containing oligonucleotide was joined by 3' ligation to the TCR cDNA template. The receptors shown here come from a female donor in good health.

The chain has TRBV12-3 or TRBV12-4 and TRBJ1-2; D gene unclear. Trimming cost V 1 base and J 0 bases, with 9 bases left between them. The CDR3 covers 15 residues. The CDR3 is CASSLVPGANYGYTF. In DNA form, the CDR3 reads TGTGCCAGCAGTTTAGTTCCGGGAGCTAACTATGGCTACACCTTC.

The CDR3 nucleotides read TGTGCCAGCAGTTCAATGGGGTCGAACACTGAAGCTTTCTTT. Translated, it gives CASSSMGSNTEAFF. The chain is built from TRBV6-5 and TRBJ1-1; D is ambiguous. The germline gives CDR1 MNHEY, CDR2 SVGAGI. This CDR3 region has 14 residues. Trimming left V 4 bases short and J 1 base short, with 10 bases between.

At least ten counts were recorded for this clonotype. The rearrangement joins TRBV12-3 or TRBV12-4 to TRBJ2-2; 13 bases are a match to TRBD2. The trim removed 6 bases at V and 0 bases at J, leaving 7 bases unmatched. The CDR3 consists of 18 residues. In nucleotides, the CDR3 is TGTGCCAGCAGACCATCGGGACTAGCGGGGTCGAACACCGGGGAGCTGTTTTTT. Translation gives CASRPSGLAGSNTGELFF.

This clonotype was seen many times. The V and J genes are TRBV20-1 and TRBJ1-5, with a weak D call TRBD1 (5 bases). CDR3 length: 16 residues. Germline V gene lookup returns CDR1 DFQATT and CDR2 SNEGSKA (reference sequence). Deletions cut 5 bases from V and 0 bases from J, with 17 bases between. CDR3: CSAQSLRGDSNQPQHF. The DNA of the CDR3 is TGCAGTGCTCAGTCCCTTCGAGGGGATAGCAATCAGCCCCAGCATTTT.

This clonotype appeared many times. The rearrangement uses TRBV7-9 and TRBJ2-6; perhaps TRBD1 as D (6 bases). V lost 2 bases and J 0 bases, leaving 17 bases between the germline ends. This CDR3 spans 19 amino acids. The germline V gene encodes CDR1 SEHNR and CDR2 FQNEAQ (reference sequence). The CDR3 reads CASSLRGHNEVSGANVLTF. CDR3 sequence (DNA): TGTGCCAGCAGCTTACGGGGACATAATGAGGTCTCTGGGGCCAACGTCCTGACTTTC.

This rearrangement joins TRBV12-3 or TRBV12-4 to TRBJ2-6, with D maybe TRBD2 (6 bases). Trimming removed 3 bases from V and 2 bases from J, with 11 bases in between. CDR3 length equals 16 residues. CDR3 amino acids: CASSFGTGAGANVLTF. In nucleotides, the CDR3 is TGTGCCAGCAGTTTTGGAACGGGGGCTGGGGCCAACGTCCTGACTTTC.

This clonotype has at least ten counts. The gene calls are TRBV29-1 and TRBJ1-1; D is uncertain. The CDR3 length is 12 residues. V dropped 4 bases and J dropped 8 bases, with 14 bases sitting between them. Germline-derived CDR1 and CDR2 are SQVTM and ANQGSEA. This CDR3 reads CSVGGRKSEAFF. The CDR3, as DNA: TGCAGCGTTGGCGGAAGGAAGAGCGAAGCTTTCTTT.

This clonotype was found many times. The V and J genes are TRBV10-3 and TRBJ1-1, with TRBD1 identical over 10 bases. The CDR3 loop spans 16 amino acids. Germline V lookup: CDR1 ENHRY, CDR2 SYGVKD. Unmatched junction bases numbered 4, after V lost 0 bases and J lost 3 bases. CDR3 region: CAISESEDRGYTEAFF. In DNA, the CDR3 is TGTGCCATCAGTGAGTCGGAGGACAGGGGGTACACTGAAGCTTTCTTT.

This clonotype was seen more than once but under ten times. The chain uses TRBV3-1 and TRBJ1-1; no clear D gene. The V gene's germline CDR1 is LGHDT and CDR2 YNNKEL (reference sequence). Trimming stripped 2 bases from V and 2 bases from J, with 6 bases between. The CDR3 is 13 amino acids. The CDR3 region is CASSQPVNTEAFF. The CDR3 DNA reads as TGTGCCAGCAGCCAACCCGTCAACACTGAAGCTTTCTTT.

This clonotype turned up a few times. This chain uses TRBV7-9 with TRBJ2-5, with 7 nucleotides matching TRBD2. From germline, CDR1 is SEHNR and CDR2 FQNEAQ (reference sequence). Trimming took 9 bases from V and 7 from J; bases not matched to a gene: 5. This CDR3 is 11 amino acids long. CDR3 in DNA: TGTGCCAGTACCCGGGAGGCGACCCAGTACTTC. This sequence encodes CASTREATQYF. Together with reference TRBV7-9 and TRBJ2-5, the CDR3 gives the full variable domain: DTGVSQNPRHKITKRGQNVTFRCDPISEHNRLYWYRQTLGQGPEFLTYFQNEAQLEKSRLLSDRFSAERPKGSFSTLEIQRTEQGDSAMYLCASTREATQYFGPGTRLLVL.

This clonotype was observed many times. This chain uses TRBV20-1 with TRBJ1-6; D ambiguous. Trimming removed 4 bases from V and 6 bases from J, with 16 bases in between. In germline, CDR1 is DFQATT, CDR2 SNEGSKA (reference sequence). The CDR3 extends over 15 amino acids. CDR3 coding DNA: TGCAGTGCTACGGTAACGGATTCGGGTAATTCACCCCTCCACTTT. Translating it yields CSATVTDSGNSPLHF.

The CDR3 region is CASSRSGTDQNQPQHF. For the CDR3, the DNA is TGCGCCAGCAGCCGATCGGGGACGGATCAAAATCAGCCCCAGCATTTT. J is TRBJ1-5 and V is TRBV5-1, with a tentative D call TRBD1 (5 bases). The CDR3 consists of 16 residues. CDR1 is SGHRS, CDR2 YFSETQ, per germline. Trimming took 4 bases from V and 4 from J, leaving 18 bases between them.

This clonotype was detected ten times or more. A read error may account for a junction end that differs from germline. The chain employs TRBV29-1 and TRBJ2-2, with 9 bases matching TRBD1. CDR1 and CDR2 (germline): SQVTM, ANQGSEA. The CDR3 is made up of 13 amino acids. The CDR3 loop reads CSVEDRGFGELFF. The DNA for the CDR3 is TGCAGCGTGGAAGACAGGGGGTTCGGGGAGCTGTTTTTT.

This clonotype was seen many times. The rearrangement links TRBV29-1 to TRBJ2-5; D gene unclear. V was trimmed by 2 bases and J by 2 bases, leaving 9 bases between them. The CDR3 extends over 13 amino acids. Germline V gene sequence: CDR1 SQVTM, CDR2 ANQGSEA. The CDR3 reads CSVELVVQETQYF. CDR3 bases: TGCAGCGTTGAATTAGTGGTGCAAGAGACCCAGTACTTC.

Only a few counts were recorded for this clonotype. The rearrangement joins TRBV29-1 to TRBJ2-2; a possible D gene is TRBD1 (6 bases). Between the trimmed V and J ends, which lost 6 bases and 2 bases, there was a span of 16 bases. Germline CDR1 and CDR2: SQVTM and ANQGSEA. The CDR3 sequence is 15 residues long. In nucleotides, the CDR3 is TGCAGCGTCTCGACAGGCCCAACAAACACCGGGGAGCTGTTTTTT. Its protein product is CSVSTGPTNTGELFF.

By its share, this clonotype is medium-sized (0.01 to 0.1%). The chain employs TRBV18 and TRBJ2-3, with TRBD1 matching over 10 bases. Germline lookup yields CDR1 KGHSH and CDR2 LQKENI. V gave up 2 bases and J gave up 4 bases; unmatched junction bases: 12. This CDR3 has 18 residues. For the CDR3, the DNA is TGTGCCAGCTCACCAGTTCCGCAGTGGACAGGGGGGTCAGATACGCAGTATTTT. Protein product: CASSPVPQWTGGSDTQYF.

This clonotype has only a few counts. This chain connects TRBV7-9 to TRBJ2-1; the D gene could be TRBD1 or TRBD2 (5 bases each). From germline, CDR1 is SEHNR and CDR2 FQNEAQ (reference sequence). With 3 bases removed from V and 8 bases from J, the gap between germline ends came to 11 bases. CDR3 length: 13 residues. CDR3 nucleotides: TGTGCCAGCAGCTTGGGGGAAGGCGATGAGCAGTTCTTC. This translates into CASSLGEGDEQFF. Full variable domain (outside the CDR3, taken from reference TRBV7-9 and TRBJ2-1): DTGVSQNPRHKITKRGQNVTFRCDPISEHNRLYWYRQTLGQGPEFLTYFQNEAQLEKSRLLSDRFSAERPKGSFSTLEIQRTEQGDSAMYLCASSLGEGDEQFFGPGTRLTVL.

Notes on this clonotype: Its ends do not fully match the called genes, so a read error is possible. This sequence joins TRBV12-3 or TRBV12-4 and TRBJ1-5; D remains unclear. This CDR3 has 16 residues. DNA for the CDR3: TGTGCCAGCAGCTCAGCAGGATCTTATAGCAATCAGCCCCGGCATTTT. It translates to CASSSAGSYSNQPRHF.

The CDR3 DNA reads TGCGCCAGCAGCTTGGAGGGACAGGGTAATCAGCCCCAGCATTTT. This gives the protein CASSLEGQGNQPQHF. V is TRBV5-1 and J is TRBJ1-5; 9 nucleotides align to TRBD1. The CDR3 covers 15 residues. Losses at the gene ends were 0 bases for V and 4 bases for J; bases not matched to a gene: 2. Germline V gives CDR1 SGHRS, CDR2 YFSETQ.

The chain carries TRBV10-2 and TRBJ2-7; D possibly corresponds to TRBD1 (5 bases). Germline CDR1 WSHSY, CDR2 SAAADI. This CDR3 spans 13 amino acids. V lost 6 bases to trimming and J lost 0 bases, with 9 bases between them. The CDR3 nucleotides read TGCGCCAGCAGAGAGACAGTCTCCTACGAGCAGTACTTC. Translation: CASRETVSYEQYF.